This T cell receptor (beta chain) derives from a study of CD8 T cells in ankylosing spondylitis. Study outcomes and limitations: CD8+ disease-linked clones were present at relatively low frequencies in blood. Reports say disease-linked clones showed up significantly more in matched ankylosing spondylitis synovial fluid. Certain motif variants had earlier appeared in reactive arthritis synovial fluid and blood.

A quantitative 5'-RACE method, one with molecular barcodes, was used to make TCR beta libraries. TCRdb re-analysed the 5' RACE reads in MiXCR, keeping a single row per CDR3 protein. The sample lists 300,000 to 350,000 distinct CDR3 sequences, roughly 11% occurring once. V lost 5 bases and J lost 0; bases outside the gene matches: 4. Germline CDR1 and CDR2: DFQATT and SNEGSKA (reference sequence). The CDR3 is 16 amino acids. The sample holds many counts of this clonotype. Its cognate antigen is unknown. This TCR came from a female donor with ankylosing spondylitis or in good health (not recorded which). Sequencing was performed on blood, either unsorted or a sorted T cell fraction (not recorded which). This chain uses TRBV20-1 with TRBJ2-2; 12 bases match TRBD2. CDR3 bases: TGCAGTGCTGAAAGGACTAGCGGGACGAACACCGGGGAGCTGTTTTTT. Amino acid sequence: CSAERTSGTNTGELFF.